This TCR beta chain was identified during a study of blood T cell repertoires in COVID-19 (dated by TCRdb to the early 2020s). Describing the broader study: The collaborator samples originated in the United States, Italy and Spain and spanned the acute and convalescent phases of COVID-19. The material from the prospective study consisted of cDNA or gDNA derived from T cells, B-cell-depleted T cells, or PBMCs. Deeply sampled blood TCRbeta repertoires from subjects exposed to, actively infected with, or recovered from COVID-19 were included in the dataset. The repertoires were released in a freely available public database intended as a resource for research on the immune response to SARS-CoV-2. Samples came from the ongoing ImmuneRACE study (first 160 participants) plus 1,254 subjects from 6 global collaborators. Nearly every sample came with metadata listing a de-identified subject ID, COVID-19 status, age in years and sex. HLA class I and class II types, where available, came from metadata supplied by the sample provider rather than from assay-based typing. Overall study outcomes, separate from this receptor: Clinical and demographic metadata were provided uncurated, with the amount varying by source and participant.

Another Seattle source contributed samples from volunteer blood donors who had recovered from COVID-19. The collaborating institutions used their own protocols to collect whole blood in K2EDTA tubes. For TCRbeta analysis, collaborators shipped samples in one of three forms: frozen whole blood, isolated PBMCs, or DNA extracted from either of those sample types. The immunoSEQ Assay, a bias-controlled multiplex PCR, was used to amplify TCRbeta CDR3 regions from genomic DNA. In the original analysis: Within the assay, amplification of reference gene primers was used to estimate how many nucleated cells each sample contained. To quantify the absolute abundance of each unique TCRbeta CDR3 rearrangement, sequence reads were collapsed and filtered. For each sample, productive Simpson clonality was calculated as the square root of Simpson's diversity index over productive rearrangements. Imported from immuneACCESS, the table was reduced by TCRdb to in-frame sequences with V and J called. These copies leave out some clones; in studies compared against another copy, an unresolved V gene accounts for under half, and the cause of the remainder is not known. D and trimming were read from the DNA, whereas the V and J calls and clone size are those reported in that table. For this sample the table gives about 270,000 clones, of which around nine tenths were detected only once. The top ten clones comprise 1.5% to 2% of the sample.

This clone was observed a single time. Its antigen has not been determined. One base away there is no much larger clone; base qualities are not given. The V end loses 3 bases and the J end loses 5 bases, and a stretch of 12 bases separates them. The CDR3 starts with the cysteine, ends with the phenylalanine, and has 14 residues. The CDR3 DNA has 42 bases and is translated from base 1. According to the germline V gene, CDR1 reads KGHSH and CDR2 reads LQKENI. The chain is assembled from TRBV18 and TRBJ2-3, with TRBD2 as a weak D call on 7 bases. The sequence came from a woman in her fifties or sixties who had recovered from COVID-19. The specimen was peripheral blood. The nucleotide sequence is TGTGCCAGCTCACCTGCGGGGGCGGGAGATACGCAGTATTTT. It specifies CASSPAGAGDTQYF.